This passage covers 25 T cell receptor beta chains from one sample sequenced in a study of shared clonotypes between healthy human individuals. This table comes from immunoSEQ multiplex PCR, and its TCRdb copy is limited to in-frame clones, with some not included. The sample consists of 2 million to 2.5 million clones, approximately 96% of them appearing once. Sequences were obtained from naive CD4+ T cells sorted from blood. Described subset: CD45RA+ positively selected. The receptors here all came from a man younger than 35 in good health.

The chain recombines TRBV19 with TRBJ2-7; no clear D. The CDR3 is made up of 13 amino acids. Germline loops: CDR1 LNHDA, CDR2 SQIVND (reference sequence). V was pared by 4 bases and J by 3 bases, with 10 bases between. The CDR3 nucleotides read TGTGCCAGTAGTACTTCCTGGAACTACGAGCAGTACTTC. Its protein product is CASSTSWNYEQYF. The whole variable domain, filled in from reference TRBV19 and TRBJ2-7, reads DGGITQSPKYLFRKEGQNVTLSCEQNLNHDAMYWYRQDPGQGLRLIYYSQIVNDFQKGDIAEGYSVSREKKESFPLTVTSAQKNPTAFYLCASSTSWNYEQYFGPGTRLTVT.

This clone was seen a handful of times. The same CDR3 arises from other DNA sequences in this sample as well. The genes are TRBV20-1 and TRBJ1-1; D remains ambiguous. The length of the CDR3 is 11 residues. Germline V gene lookup returns CDR1 DFQATT and CDR2 SNEGSKA (reference sequence). Trimming removed 3 bases at V and 1 base at J, with 3 bases between. The CDR3 is CSASWNTEAFF. The CDR3 DNA reads TGCAGTGCTAGTTGGAACACTGAAGCTTTCTTT.

The chain has TRBV5-3 and TRBJ2-2, with a tentative D call TRBD2 (5 bases). TRBV5-3 has ORF status, its function being uncertain. The CDR3 has 16 amino acids. V lost 1 base, J lost 0 bases, and 10 bases lay in between. Here the CDR3 reads CARSLSGSANTGELFF. The CDR3 nucleotides are TGTGCCAGAAGCTTGTCGGGGTCTGCGAACACCGGGGAGCTGTTTTTT.

The chain combines TRBV10-3 with TRBJ2-5; TRBD1 matches at 8 bases. This CDR3 region has 12 residues. Germline CDR1 ENHRY, CDR2 SYGVKD. With 10 bases clipped from V and 2 bases from J, the junction kept 3 bases outside the gene matches. The CDR3 region has the DNA TGTGCCACGCAGGGGGCTCAAGAGACCCAGTACTTC. This encodes CATQGAQETQYF.

A remark on this clone: The sample contains more than one DNA sequence encoding this CDR3. The chain is built from TRBV6-1 and TRBJ2-5; 9 nucleotides match TRBD1. The length of the CDR3 is 13 residues. Germline V gene sequence: CDR1 MNHNS, CDR2 SASEGT. The J segment lost 4 bases and the V segment lost 5 bases, leaving 2 bases of the junction unmatched. The CDR3 loop is CASSLDRGETQYF. DNA of the CDR3: TGTGCCAGCAGTCTGGACAGGGGAGAGACCCAGTACTTC.

The chain is built from TRBV6-5 and TRBJ1-2; D ambiguous. Trimming cost V 5 bases and J 2 bases, with 15 bases left between them. This CDR3 comprises 15 residues. Germline-derived CDR1 and CDR2 are MNHEY and SVGAGI. The CDR3 DNA is TGTGCCAGCAGTCCCTACCCGACGATAAACTATGGCTACACCTTC. This codes for CASSPYPTINYGYTF.

V is TRBV21-1 and J is TRBJ2-1; the table's D gene call, TRBD1, was not cross checked with the DNA. TRBV21-1 is described as a pseudogene. The CDR3 loop spans 13 amino acids. The CDR3 DNA follows: TGTGCCGGACACAGGGTCAGAAGATTGGAGCAGTTCTTC. Its translation is CAGHRVRRLEQFF.

To note about this clone: Within the sample, other DNA sequences also encode this same CDR3. The chain recombines TRBV6-1 with TRBJ1-2; maybe TRBD1 (5 bases). The germline V gene has CDR1 MNHNS and CDR2 SASEGT. Trimming removed 2 bases from V and 4 bases from J, with 8 bases in between. This CDR3 spans 13 amino acids. CDR3 DNA sequence: TGTGCCAGCAGTGAACGGGGGGTCTATGGCTACACCTTC. Translated: CASSERGVYGYTF.

The sample holds a few counts of this clone. The rearrangement uses TRBV5-1 and TRBJ1-2; no reliable D call. V gave up 4 bases and J gave up 7 bases, with 11 bases separating them. Germline V gives CDR1 SGHRS, CDR2 YFSETQ. This CDR3 comprises 12 residues. Written as DNA, the CDR3 is TGCGCCAGCAGCCAACGACAAGGTGGCTACACCTTC. It encodes CASSQRQGGYTF.

The rearrangement joins TRBV30 to TRBJ1-4; TRBD1 matches at 8 bases. This CDR3 spans 15 amino acids. The germline gives CDR1 GTSNPN, CDR2 SVGIG (reference sequence). V lost 1 base and J lost 5; bases outside the gene matches: 6. This chain's CDR3 is CAWSGAGTGNEKLFF. In DNA form, the CDR3 reads TGTGCCTGGAGTGGGGCCGGGACAGGCAATGAAAAACTGTTTTTT.

This clone was counted only a few times. The chain links TRBV29-1 to TRBJ1-5; TRBD1 is a possible D gene (6 bases). The V and J ends lost 7 bases and 0 bases respectively, with 10 bases between them. CDR1 and CDR2 (germline): SQVTM, ANQGSEA. This CDR3 contains 13 residues. The CDR3 nucleotides read TGCAGCGCTATGGACAGTAGCAATCAGCCCCAGCATTTT. Amino acids: CSAMDSSNQPQHF.

The chain combines TRBV5-4 with TRBJ2-7; D unresolved. Trimming removed 1 base at V and 6 bases at J, with 17 bases between. CDR1 SGHNT and CDR2 YYREEE come from the germline V gene (reference sequence). CDR3 size: 15 residues. CDR3 in amino acids: CASSLSGQASSEQYF. In DNA, the CDR3 is TGTGCCAGCAGCTTGTCCGGGCAGGCCAGTTCCGAGCAGTACTTC.

Notes on this clone: Other DNA sequences in this sample translate to the same CDR3. The V and J genes are TRBV7-2 and TRBJ2-7, with 10 bases aligning to TRBD2. The germline CDR1 and CDR2 sequences are SGHTA and FQGNSA. The CDR3 has 15 residues. Losses at the gene ends were 4 bases for V and 1 base for J; bases not matched to a gene: 4. The CDR3 loop reads CASSSLAGGSYEQYF. CDR3 nucleotides: TGTGCCAGCAGCTCCTTAGCGGGAGGTTCCTACGAGCAGTACTTC.

This chain connects TRBV10-3 to TRBJ2-7, with D perhaps TRBD1 (6 bases). Germline CDR1 ENHRY, CDR2 SYGVKD. CDR3 length equals 14 residues. V lost 0 bases, J lost 6 bases, and 12 bases lay in between. The CDR3 reads CAISESRGYGEQYF. The CDR3 nucleotides read TGTGCCATCAGTGAGTCCAGGGGCTATGGCGAGCAGTACTTC.

The CDR3 region is CASSKGGAGNTQYF. CDR3 DNA sequence: TGTGCCAGCTCGAAAGGGGGGGCCGGGAATACGCAGTATTTT. The chain couples TRBV18 to TRBJ2-3; TRBD2 might be the D (7 bases). The CDR3 runs to 14 residues. The V gene's germline CDR1 is KGHSH and CDR2 LQKENI. The V gene lost 6 bases and the J gene lost 7 bases, with 17 bases spanning the gap.

The chain uses TRBV6-1 and TRBJ2-7, with TRBD1 identical over 8 bases. CDR3 length equals 15 residues. The trim removed 6 bases at V and 2 bases at J, leaving 9 bases unmatched. The germline CDR1 and CDR2 sequences are MNHNS and SASEGT. CDR3 residues: CASSSPRDRTYEQYF. CDR3 coding DNA: TGTGCCAGCAGCTCTCCCCGGGACAGGACCTACGAGCAGTACTTC.

This clone was seen just once. The chain combines TRBV7-9 with TRBJ1-4, with TRBD1 identical over 9 bases. The V gene end was trimmed by 5 bases and the J gene end by 5 bases; junction bases not matched to a gene: 9. The CDR3 spans 16 residues. CDR1 SEHNR and CDR2 FQNEAQ come from the germline V gene (reference sequence). The CDR3 protein is CASSPSATGGNEKLFF. The DNA of the CDR3 is TGTGCCAGCAGCCCCTCGGCGACAGGGGGAAATGAAAAACTGTTTTTT.

The V and J genes are TRBV7-2 and TRBJ2-7, with TRBD1 matching over 9 bases. Trimming took 6 bases from V and 6 from J; bases not matched to a gene: 12. The CDR3 runs to 15 residues. The germline V gene encodes CDR1 SGHTA and CDR2 FQGNSA. The CDR3 nucleotides are TGTGCCAGCAGGAGAACGGGACAGGGATTAAGCGAGCAGTACTTC. It translates to CASRRTGQGLSEQYF.

This clone was picked up one time. This chain uses TRBV10-3 with TRBJ1-3, with 9 bases lining up with TRBD1. This CDR3 comprises 16 residues. With 3 bases clipped from V and 0 bases from J, the junction kept 3 bases outside the gene matches. Germline V gene data show CDR1 as ENHRY and CDR2 as SYGVKD. The CDR3 sequence: CAISDGQGPSGNTIYF. CDR3 nucleotide sequence: TGTGCCATCAGTGACGGACAGGGGCCCTCTGGAAACACCATATATTTT.

This clone was observed a few times. Other DNA sequences of this sample code for an identical CDR3. The J gene is TRBJ2-3, the V gene TRBV5-1; 9 nucleotides align to TRBD2. The CDR3 contains 16 residues. V lost 1 base to trimming and J lost 2 bases; unmatched junction nucleotides: 5. Germline CDR1 and CDR2: SGHRS and YFSETQ. The DNA of the CDR3 is TGCGCCAGCAGCTTGACTAGCGGGTCCCCCACAGATACGCAGTATTTT. Its translation: CASSLTSGSPTDTQYF.

The chain has TRBV27 and TRBJ2-7, with 9 nucleotides matching TRBD2. The V segment lost 6 bases and the J segment 0 bases; nucleotides outside the gene matches: 9. CDR1 is MNHEY, CDR2 SMNVEV, per germline (reference sequence). The CDR3 is 16 residues long. The CDR3 sequence is CASRKSLAGISYEQYF. DNA for the CDR3: TGTGCCAGCAGAAAAAGTCTAGCGGGAATCTCCTACGAGCAGTACTTC.

The count of this clone is one. The rearrangement links TRBV7-6 to TRBJ1-1; D gene ambiguous. The CDR3 consists of 14 residues. The germline CDR1 and CDR2 sequences are SGHVS and FNYEAQ. The germline V and J ends were trimmed by 5 bases and 2 bases, with 12 bases remaining between them. As DNA, the CDR3 is TGTGCCAGCAGCCCGACCCCAATCAACACTGAAGCTTTCTTT. Amino acid sequence: CASSPTPINTEAFF.

A single count supports this clone. DNA of the CDR3: TGTGCCAGCAGCTGGCAGTCAGATACGCAGTATTTT. Translation: CASSWQSDTQYF. The chain recombines TRBV5-4 with TRBJ2-3; D call uncertain. The CDR3 sequence is 12 residues long. V was clipped by 3 bases and J by 4 bases, with 6 bases between them. Germline loops: CDR1 SGHNT, CDR2 YYREEE (reference sequence).

The genes are TRBV18 and TRBJ2-7; 9 bases are a match to TRBD1. The CDR3 is 13 amino acids. CDR1 is KGHSH and CDR2 is LQKENI in the germline V gene. Trimming removed 4 bases from V and 3 bases from J; junction bases left unmatched: 1. The CDR3 sequence: CASSRQGDYEQYF. CDR3 nucleotide sequence: TGTGCCAGCTCACGACAGGGGGACTACGAGCAGTACTTC.

The V gene is TRBV28, the J gene TRBJ1-2; 7 positions match TRBD1. CDR1 and CDR2 from the germline V gene are MDHEN and SYDVKM. The CDR3 runs to 14 residues. V lost 6 bases to trimming and J lost 2 bases; unmatched junction nucleotides: 6. CDR3 loop: CASSPGQENYGYTF. CDR3 nucleotides: TGTGCCAGCAGCCCCGGACAGGAGAACTATGGCTACACCTTC.